These 2 T cell receptor beta chains came from one sample sequenced in a study of shared clonotypes between healthy human individuals (TCRdb year 2020). The method behind the library was the immunoSEQ multiplex PCR assay. TCRdb mirrors the immuneACCESS table, restricted to in-frame sequences. Some clones are absent from its copies; in checked studies, under half trace to an unresolved V gene, and the reason for the others is unknown. The sample table records a few million clones; approximately 95% of these occur just once. Of the sample, under 0.45% is held by the ten largest clones. Input material: naive CD4+ T cells from PBMCs. Explained via the paper, the cell subset or site label denotes: CD45RA+ positively selected. Source of these receptors: a man younger than 30 in good health. Some clones in this sample may be carry-over from other donors' samples.

The J gene is TRBJ2-1, the V gene TRBV25-1; unclear D gene. The ends were cut back, 7 bases at V and 3 bases at J, with 7 bases in the middle. The CDR3 is 12 amino acids. The germline V gene has CDR1 MGHDK and CDR2 SYGVNS. The CDR3 is CASKGLYNEQFF. DNA of the CDR3: TGTGCCAGCAAGGGCCTCTACAATGAGCAGTTCTTC.

This chain joins TRBV25-1 and TRBJ2-1; 9 nucleotides agree with TRBD2. CDR3 length equals 17 residues. The V and J ends lost 2 bases and 4 bases, in that order; junction bases with no gene match: 9. CDR1 is MGHDK, CDR2 SYGVNS, per germline. In DNA, the CDR3 is TGTGCCAGCAGTGAAGTGGTGTCTAGCGGGGTGTACAATGAGCAGTTCTTC. Its protein product is CASSEVVSSGVYNEQFF.